The TCR beta chain described here comes from a study of T-cell memory formation after mild COVID-19. Via MiXCR, TCRdb re-called the 5' RACE reads, giving one row per CDR3 protein. The sample includes about 400,000 distinct CDR3 sequences, roughly 24% of them seen just once. V gave up 6 bases and J gave up 2 bases, with 17 bases separating them. CDR3 length: 16 amino acids. Germline assignment: CDR1 SGHVS and CDR2 FQNEAQ. In its sample, this clonotype was seen a few times. The clonotype comes from an adult woman who had mild COVID-19 (a few samples of this study predate the infection). Cell type and time point are not known. This rearrangement joins TRBV7-8 to TRBJ2-1; D call uncertain. The material sequenced was PBMCs or a T cell subset sorted from them (not recorded which). The CDR3 DNA reads as TGTGCCAGCAGGACGCCCCGAGGCCCTACCTACAATGAGCAGTTCTTC. Its translation is CASRTPRGPTYNEQFF.